This section outlines one TCR beta chain sequence together with its context. These data are taken from a study of cytomegalovirus exposure and HLA in healthy donors. Primers included in the PCR were 60 Vbeta and 13 Jbeta primers. Repertoires were generated with immunoSEQ multiplex PCR, while TCRdb's copy carries only in-frame clones and drops some. The sample has around 190,000 clones; about four fifths are singletons. This CDR3 contains 12 residues. CDR1 is KGHSH and CDR2 is LQKENI in the germline V gene. Trimming pared 4 bases from V and 6 bases from J, leaving 10 bases between. The sequencing sample was made of PBMCs. The source of this sequence is a middle-aged man in good health and CMV-seropositive. The chain couples TRBV18 to TRBJ2-7; D might be TRBD2 (5 bases). CDR3 bases: TGTGCCAGCTCACTCGGACGGGGCGAGCAGTACTTC. Encoded protein: CASSLGRGEQYF.